Included here is one TCR beta chain sequence, with context. The data were taken from a study of patients and donors after allogeneic stem cell transplantation. CDR3 length: 18 amino acids. In germline, CDR1 is SGHRS, CDR2 YFSETQ. The germline V and J ends were trimmed by 0 bases and 0 bases, with 16 bases remaining between them. MiXCR was run by TCRdb on the RT-PCR reads, yielding one entry per CDR3 protein. The sample carries some 160,000 distinct CDR3 sequences, 24% recorded once. The receptor was isolated from a human donor who was either an allogeneic HSCT recipient or a stem cell or donor lymphocyte infusion donor (not recorded which). It is not recorded whose cells these are; they may come from a transplant donor. Source material: blood, either unsorted or a sorted T cell fraction (not recorded which). The chain is built from TRBV5-1 and TRBJ2-1, with D perhaps assigned TRBD1 or TRBD2 (5 bases each). CDR3 residues: CASSLEQLGVSSYNEQFF. Written as DNA, the CDR3 is TGCGCCAGCAGCTTGGAGCAGCTGGGGGTGAGCTCCTACAATGAGCAGTTCTTC.